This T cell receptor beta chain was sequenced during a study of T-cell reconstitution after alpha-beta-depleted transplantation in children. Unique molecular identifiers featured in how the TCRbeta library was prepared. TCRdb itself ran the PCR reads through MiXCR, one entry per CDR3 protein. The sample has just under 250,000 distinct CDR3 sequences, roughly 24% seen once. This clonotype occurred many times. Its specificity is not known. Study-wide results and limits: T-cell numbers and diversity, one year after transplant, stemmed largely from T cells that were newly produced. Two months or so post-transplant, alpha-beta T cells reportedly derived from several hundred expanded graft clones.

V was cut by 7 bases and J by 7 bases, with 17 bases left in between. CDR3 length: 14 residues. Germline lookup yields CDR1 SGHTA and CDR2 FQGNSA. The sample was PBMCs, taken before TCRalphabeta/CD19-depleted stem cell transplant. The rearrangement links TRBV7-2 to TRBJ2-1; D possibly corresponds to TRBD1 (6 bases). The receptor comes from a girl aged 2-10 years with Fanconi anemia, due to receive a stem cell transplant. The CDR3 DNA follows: TGTGCCAGCAACCGACTAAGGGGGTTGAATGAGCAGTTCTTC. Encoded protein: CASNRLRGLNEQFF. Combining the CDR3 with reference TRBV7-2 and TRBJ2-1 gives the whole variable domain GAGVSQSPSNKVTEKGKDVELRCDPISGHTALYWYRQSLGQGLEFLIYFQGNSAPDKSGLPSDRFSAERTGGSVSTLTIQRTQQEDSAVYLCASNRLRGLNEQFFGPGTRLTVL.